Included here is one T cell receptor (beta chain) sequence, with context. What it binds is not known. Germline assignment: CDR1 DFQATT and CDR2 SNEGSKA (reference sequence). Between the trimmed V and J ends, which lost 1 base and 2 bases, there was a span of 15 bases. CDR3 length: 15 amino acids. For CDR3 and TCR beta VDJ profiling, genomic DNA was the template used. One entry per CDR3 protein results from TCRdb running MiXCR on the reads. The table has roughly 150,000 distinct CDR3 sequences, around 45% seen once; the top ten hold 1.1%. The source of the sample is a study of CD8+CD57+ T cells in acquired aplastic anemia. Background on the study: Mean DNA quantity obtained from sorted CD4+ and CD8+ cells was 3 to 3.5 ug. Healthy donor CD4+ samples were sequenced to a depth that averaged roughly 10 million reads.

Whole-study findings and limits: It was found that about 31 CD8+ CDR3 sequences were shared between patients and controls. Patients and healthy controls showed no significant CD8+ Simpson's diversity difference.

This TCR was recovered from a human donor in good health. The chain uses TRBV20-1 and TRBJ2-7, with D possibly called TRBD1 or TRBD2 (5 bases each). Sequenced material: sorted CD4+, CD8+, or CD8+CD57+ T cells (not recorded which) from PBMCs. CDR3: CSARVPGRGAYEQYF. CDR3 nucleotides: TGCAGTGCTAGAGTTCCGGGACGGGGTGCCTACGAGCAGTACTTC.